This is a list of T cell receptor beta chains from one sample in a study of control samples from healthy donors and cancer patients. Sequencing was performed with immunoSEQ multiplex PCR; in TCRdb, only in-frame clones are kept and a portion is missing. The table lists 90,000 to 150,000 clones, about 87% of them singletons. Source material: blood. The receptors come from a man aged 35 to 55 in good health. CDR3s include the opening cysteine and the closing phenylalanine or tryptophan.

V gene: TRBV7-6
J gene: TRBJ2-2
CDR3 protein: CASSASGGLNTGELFF

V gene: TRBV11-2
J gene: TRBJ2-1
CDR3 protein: CASSPSLRQGGNEQFF

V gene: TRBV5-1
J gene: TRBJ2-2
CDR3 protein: CASKAGGPNTGELFF

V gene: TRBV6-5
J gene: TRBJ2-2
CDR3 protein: CASRDTNTGELFF

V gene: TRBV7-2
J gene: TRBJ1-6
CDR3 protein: CASSLNWMNSPLHF

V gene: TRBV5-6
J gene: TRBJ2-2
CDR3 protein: CASSLAGLRPLGELFF

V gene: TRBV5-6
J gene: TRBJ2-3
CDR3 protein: CASSFLSGGPLTDTQYF

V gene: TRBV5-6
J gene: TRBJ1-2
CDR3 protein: CASSVGRTGGPSSLGYTF

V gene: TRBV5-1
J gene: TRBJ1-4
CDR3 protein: CASSAMGQGDEKLFF

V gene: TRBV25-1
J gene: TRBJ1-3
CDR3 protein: CASSEPRSGFGNTIYF

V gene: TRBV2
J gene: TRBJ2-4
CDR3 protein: CASTLQGAKNIQYF

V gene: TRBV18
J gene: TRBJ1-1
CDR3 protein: CASSPSTGNTEAFF

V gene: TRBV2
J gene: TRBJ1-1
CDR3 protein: CASSEQGGAVNTEAFF